These T cell receptor beta chains were read from a single sample in a study of shared clonotypes between healthy human individuals. Clones were sequenced by immunoSEQ multiplex PCR, and TCRdb holds only the in-frame ones, with some missing. The sample contains 1,100,000 or so clones, more than 75% of which appear only once. Sequences were obtained from memory CD4+ T cells from PBMCs. The origin of the receptors is a man between 18 and 29 years old in good health. Some clones in this sample may be carry-over from other donors' samples. CDR3s include the opening cysteine and the closing phenylalanine or tryptophan.

V gene | CDR3 protein
TRBV5-6 | CASSLAQTSTDTQYF
TRBV28 | CASRVSRGQRVEQYF
TRBV7-5 | CVRSAQGEGASEQYF
TRBV7-6 | CASSFVGDKAYEQYF
TRBV7-9 | CASSTAGTGDQETQYF
TRBV14 | CASSQGTGGNQPQHF
TRBV29-1 | CSVEGQGRSEQYF
TRBV29-1 | CSVVDNTYEQYF
TRBV7-9 | CASSLVGARGRSGYGYTF
TRBV28 | CASSTPGLVNEKLFF
TRBV7-9 | CASSFSANTEAFF
TRBV7-2 | CASSLGTQYEQYF
TRBV5-1 | CASSLGTDGPQAF
TRBV9 | CASSTRPNTGELFF
TRBV30 | CAWSSTGPSDF
TRBV5-5 | CASSYYDRPDTEAFF
TRBV5-1 | CASSLRGGTEAFF
TRBV15 | CATSRGLSGNTIYF
TRBV11-2 | CASRQIRVPYGYTF
TRBV28 | CASSFLINQPQHF
TRBV7-8 | CASSPSGTAYEQYF
TRBV28 | CVDRNTDTQYF
TRBV28 | CASRVSDTQYF
TRBV11-2 | CASGKTSLGNEQFF
TRBV28 | CASSVHYGYTF
TRBV6-5 | CASSYSMTQQETQYF
TRBV7-9 | CASSLGPTPPQDTQYF
TRBV7-2 | CASSAGQGLGYGYTF
TRBV27 | CASTLRGTDTQYF
TRBV5-4 | CASSLDSLAYEQYF
TRBV29-1 | CSVTGTSGRSADTQYF
TRBV29-1 | CSADRGRTEAFF
TRBV7-9 | CASSLASGVNSPLHF
TRBV2 | CASRMTAYEQYF
TRBV5-1 | CASSFGSDYNEQFF
TRBV30 | CAWRARRGEQYF
TRBV28 | CASSFSLAGGTDTQYF
TRBV30 | CAWIGGAGNTGELFF
TRBV5-1 | CASSWDRTTYGYTF
TRBV7-9 | CASSLVGTKNEKLFF
TRBV5-4 | CASSERTDTQYF
TRBV6-1 | CASKGVNEGIQYF
TRBV4-1 | CASSQVFNGAGGEQFF
TRBV5-6 | CASSFRLAGASNTGELFF
TRBV7-2 | CASSLGLAGVRGEYF
TRBV30 | CAWLPGQKSSYNEQFF
TRBV7-3 | CASSPLGSNTEAFF
TRBV28 | CASPKSLSNTEAFF